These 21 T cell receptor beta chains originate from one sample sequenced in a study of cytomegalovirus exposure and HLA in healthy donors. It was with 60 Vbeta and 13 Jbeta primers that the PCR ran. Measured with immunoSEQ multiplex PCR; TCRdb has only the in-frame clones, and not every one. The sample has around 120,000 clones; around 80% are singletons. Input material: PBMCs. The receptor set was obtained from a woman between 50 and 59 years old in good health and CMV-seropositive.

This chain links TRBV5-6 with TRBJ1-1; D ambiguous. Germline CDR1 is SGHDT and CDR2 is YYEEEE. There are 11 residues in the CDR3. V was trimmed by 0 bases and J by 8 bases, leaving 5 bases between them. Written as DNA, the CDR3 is TGTGCCAGCAGCTTGGGTCGGGAAGCTTTCTTT. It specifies CASSLGREAFF.

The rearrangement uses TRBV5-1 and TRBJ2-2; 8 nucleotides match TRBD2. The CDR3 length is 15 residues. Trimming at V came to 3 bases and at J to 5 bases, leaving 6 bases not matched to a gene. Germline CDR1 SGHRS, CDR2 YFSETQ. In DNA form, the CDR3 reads TGCGCCAGCAGCTCCGGGGGGGCCCCAACCGGGGAGCTGTTTTTT. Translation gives CASSSGGAPTGELFF. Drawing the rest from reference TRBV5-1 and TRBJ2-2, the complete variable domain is KAGVTQTPRYLIKTRGQQVTLSCSPISGHRSVSWYQQTPGQGLQFLFEYFSETQRNKGNFPGRFSGRQFSNSRSEMNVSTLELGDSALYLCASSSGGAPTGELFFGEGSRLTVL.

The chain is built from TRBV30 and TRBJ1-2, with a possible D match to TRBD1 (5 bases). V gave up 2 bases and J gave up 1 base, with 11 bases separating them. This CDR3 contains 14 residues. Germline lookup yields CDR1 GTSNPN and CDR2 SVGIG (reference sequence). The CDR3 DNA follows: TGTGCCTGGAGTTCTCGGGGACTTAACTATGGCTACACCTTC. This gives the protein CAWSSRGLNYGYTF.

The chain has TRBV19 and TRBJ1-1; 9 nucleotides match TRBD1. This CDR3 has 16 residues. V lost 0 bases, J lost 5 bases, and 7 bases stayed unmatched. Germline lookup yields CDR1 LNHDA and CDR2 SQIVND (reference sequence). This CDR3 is CASSIEDRDRETEAFF. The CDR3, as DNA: TGTGCCAGTAGTATAGAGGACCGGGACAGGGAAACTGAAGCTTTCTTT.

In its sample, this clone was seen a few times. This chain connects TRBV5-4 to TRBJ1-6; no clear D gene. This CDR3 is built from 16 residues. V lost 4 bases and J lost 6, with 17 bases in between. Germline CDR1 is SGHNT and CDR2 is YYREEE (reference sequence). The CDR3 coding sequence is TGTGCCAGCAGCAGCTCCGGAGCGGGTTTTAATTCACCCCTCCACTTT. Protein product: CASSSSGAGFNSPLHF.

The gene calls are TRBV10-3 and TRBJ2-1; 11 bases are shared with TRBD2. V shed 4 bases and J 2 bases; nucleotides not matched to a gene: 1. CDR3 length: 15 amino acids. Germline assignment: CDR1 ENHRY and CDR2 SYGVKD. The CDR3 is CAISGLAGTYNEQFF. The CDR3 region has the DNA TGTGCCATCAGTGGACTAGCGGGAACCTACAATGAGCAGTTCTTC.

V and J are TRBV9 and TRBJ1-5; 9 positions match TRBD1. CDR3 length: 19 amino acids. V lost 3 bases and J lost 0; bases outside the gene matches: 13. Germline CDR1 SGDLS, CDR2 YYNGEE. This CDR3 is CASSASKGDRAYSNQPQHF. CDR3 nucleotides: TGTGCCAGCAGCGCCTCCAAGGGGGACAGGGCGTATAGCAATCAGCCCCAGCATTTT. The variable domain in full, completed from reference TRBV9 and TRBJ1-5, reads DSGVTQTPKHLITATGQRVTLRCSPRSGDLSVYWYQQSLDQGLQFLIQYYNGEERAKGNILERFSAQQFPDLHSELNLSSLELGDSALYFCASSASKGDRAYSNQPQHFGDGTRLSIL.

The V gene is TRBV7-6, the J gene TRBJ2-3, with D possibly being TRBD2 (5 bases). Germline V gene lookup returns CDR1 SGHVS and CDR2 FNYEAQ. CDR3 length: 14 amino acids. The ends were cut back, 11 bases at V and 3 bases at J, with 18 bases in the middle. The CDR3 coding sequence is TGTGCCCTAGGACGCCCCGGAGGTACAGATACGCAGTATTTT. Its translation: CALGRPGGTDTQYF.

The CDR3 bases are TGTGCCAGCGGCCAGGTGAGGGACACTGAAGCTTTCTTT. It specifies CASGQVRDTEAFF. The chain recombines TRBV2 with TRBJ1-1, with no clear D. In germline, CDR1 is SNHLY, CDR2 FYNNEI. Trimming cost V 8 bases and J 3 bases, with 13 bases left between them. The CDR3 loop spans 13 amino acids. Filled out from reference TRBV2 and TRBJ1-1, the complete variable domain reads EPEVTQTPSHQVTQMGQEVILRCVPISNHLYFYWYRQILGQKVEFLVSFYNNEISEKSEIFDDQFSVERPDGSNFTLKIRSTKLEDSAMYFCASGQVRDTEAFFGQGTRLTVV.

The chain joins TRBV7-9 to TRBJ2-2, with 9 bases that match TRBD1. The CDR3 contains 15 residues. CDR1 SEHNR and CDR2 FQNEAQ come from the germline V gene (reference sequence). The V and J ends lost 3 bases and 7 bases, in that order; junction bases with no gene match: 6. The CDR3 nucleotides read TGTGCCAGCAGCTTGAACAGGGGGCTGAACGGGGAGCTGTTTTTT. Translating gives CASSLNRGLNGELFF. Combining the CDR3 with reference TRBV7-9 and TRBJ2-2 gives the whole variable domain DTGVSQNPRHKITKRGQNVTFRCDPISEHNRLYWYRQTLGQGPEFLTYFQNEAQLEKSRLLSDRFSAERPKGSFSTLEIQRTEQGDSAMYLCASSLNRGLNGELFFGEGSRLTVL.

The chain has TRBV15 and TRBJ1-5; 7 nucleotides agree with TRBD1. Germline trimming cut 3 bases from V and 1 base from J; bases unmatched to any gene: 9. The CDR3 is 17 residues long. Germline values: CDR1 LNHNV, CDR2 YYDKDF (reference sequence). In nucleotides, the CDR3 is TGTGCCACCAGCAGCAGACAGGGCTTGGTGAGCAATCAGCCCCAGCATTTT. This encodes CATSSRQGLVSNQPQHF.

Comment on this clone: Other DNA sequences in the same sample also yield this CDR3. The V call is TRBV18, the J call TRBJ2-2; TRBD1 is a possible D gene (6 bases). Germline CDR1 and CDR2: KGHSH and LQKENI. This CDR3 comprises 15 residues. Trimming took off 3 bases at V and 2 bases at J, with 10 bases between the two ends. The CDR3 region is CASSPRGGNTGELFF. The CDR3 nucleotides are TGTGCCAGCTCACCCCGAGGGGGTAACACCGGGGAGCTGTTTTTT.

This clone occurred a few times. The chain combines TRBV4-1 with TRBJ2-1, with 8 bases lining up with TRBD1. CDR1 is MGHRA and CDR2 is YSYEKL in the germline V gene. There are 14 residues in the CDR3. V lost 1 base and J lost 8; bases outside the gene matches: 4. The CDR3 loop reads CASSQAAGGDEQFF. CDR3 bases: TGCGCCAGCAGCCAAGCCGCAGGGGGCGATGAGCAGTTCTTC.

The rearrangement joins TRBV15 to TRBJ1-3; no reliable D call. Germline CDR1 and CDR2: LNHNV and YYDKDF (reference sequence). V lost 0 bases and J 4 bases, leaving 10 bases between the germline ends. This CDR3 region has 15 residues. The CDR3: CATSRDVVEGNTIYF. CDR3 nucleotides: TGTGCCACCAGCAGAGATGTCGTAGAGGGAAACACCATATATTTT.

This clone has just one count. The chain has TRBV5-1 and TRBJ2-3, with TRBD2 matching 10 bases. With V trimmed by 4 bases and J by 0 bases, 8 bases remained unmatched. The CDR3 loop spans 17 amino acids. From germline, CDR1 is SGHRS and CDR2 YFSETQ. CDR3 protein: CASSPGTSARSTDTQYF. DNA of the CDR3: TGCGCCAGCAGCCCTGGGACTAGCGCTCGGAGCACAGATACGCAGTATTTT. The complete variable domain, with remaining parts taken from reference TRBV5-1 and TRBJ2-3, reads KAGVTQTPRYLIKTRGQQVTLSCSPISGHRSVSWYQQTPGQGLQFLFEYFSETQRNKGNFPGRFSGRQFSNSRSEMNVSTLELGDSALYLCASSPGTSARSTDTQYFGPGTRLTVL.

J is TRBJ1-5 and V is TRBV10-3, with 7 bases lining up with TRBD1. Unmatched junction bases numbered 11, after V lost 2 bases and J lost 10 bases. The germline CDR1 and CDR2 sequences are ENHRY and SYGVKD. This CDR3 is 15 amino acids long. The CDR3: CAISELGTAGDPQHF. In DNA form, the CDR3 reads TGTGCCATCAGTGAGCTCGGGACAGCAGGGGACCCCCAGCATTTT.

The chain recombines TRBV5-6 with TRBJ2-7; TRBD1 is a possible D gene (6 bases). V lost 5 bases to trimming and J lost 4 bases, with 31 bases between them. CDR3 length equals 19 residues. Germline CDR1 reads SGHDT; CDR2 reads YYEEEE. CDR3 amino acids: CASSFSIGTGSFSGYEQYF. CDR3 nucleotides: TGTGCCAGCAGTTTTTCCATTGGTACAGGGTCTTTTTCGGGTTACGAGCAGTACTTC.

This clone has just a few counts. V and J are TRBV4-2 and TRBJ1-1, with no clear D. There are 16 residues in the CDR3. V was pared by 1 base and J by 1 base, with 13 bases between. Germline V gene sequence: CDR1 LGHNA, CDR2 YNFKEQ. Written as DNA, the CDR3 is TGTGCCAGCAGCCAAGTATCGGCGGGGTCGAACACTGAAGCTTTCTTT. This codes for CASSQVSAGSNTEAFF.

CDR3 protein: CASSLFEDKSTDTQYF. As DNA, the CDR3 is TGTGCCAGCAGTTTATTCGAGGACAAGAGCACAGATACGCAGTATTTT. The J gene is TRBJ2-3, the V gene TRBV28; tentatively, D is TRBD1 (5 bases). CDR3 size: 16 residues. CDR1 is MDHEN and CDR2 is SYDVKM in the germline V gene. The V gene lost 1 base and the J gene lost 0 bases, with 11 bases spanning the gap. Full variable domain (remainder filled in from reference TRBV28 and TRBJ2-3): DVKVTQSSRYLVKRTGEKVFLECVQDMDHENMFWYRQDPGLGLRLIYFSYDVKMKEKGDIPEGYSVSREKKERFSLILESASTNQTSMYLCASSLFEDKSTDTQYFGPGTRLTVL.

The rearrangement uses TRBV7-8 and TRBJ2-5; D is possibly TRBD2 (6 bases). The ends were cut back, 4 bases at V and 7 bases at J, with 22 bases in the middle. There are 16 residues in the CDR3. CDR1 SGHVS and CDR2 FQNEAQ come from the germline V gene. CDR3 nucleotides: TGTGCCAGCAGCTCTGGCGGGTTAGCGGTGATTGGGACCCAGTACTTC. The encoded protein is CASSSGGLAVIGTQYF.

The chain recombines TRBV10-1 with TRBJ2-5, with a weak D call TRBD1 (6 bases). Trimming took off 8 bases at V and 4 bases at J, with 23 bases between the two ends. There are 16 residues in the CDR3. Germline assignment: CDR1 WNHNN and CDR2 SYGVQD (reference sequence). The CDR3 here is CASGLGWGRRRETQYF. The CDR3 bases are TGCGCCAGCGGCCTGGGTTGGGGGCGCAGGCGAGAGACCCAGTACTTC.